This entry describes one TCR beta chain. Antigen specificity is unknown. V shed 6 bases and J shed 3 bases, with 17 bases lying between them. Germline values: CDR1 SEHNR, CDR2 FQNEAQ (reference sequence). This CDR3 spans 15 amino acids. Data came from immunoSEQ multiplex PCR; TCRdb stores just in-frame clones and leaves some out. The sample has fewer than 200,000 clones, roughly 92% seen once. This sample is drawn from a study of T cell responses to AZD1222 COVID-19 vaccine. Overall study findings and caveats: Spike-wide vaccine-associated CD4 TCRs dominated at 160-218 and 743-854. At study baseline, merely a handful of AZD1222 recipients were seropositive.

The clonotype was recovered from an adult in good health. The sequencing used peripheral blood, collected on day 0 of AZD1222 vaccination. The V call is TRBV7-9, the J call TRBJ1-1; D not certain. CDR3 in DNA: TGTGCCAGCAGAAAATCAGAAGGGATGGACACTGAAGCTTTCTTT. This codes for CASRKSEGMDTEAFF.